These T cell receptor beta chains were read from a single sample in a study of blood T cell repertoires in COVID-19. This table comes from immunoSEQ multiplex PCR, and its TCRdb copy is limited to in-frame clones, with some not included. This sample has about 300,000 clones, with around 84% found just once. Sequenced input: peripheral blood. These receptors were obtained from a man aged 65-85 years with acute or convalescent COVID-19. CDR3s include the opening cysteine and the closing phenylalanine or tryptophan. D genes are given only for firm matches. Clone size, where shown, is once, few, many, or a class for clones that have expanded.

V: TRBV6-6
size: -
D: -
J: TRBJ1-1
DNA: TGTGCCACCACCCCTCGCTCAGAACACACTGAAGCTTTCTTT
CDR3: CATTPRSEHTEAFF

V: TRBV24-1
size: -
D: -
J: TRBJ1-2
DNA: TGTGCCACCAGATCCTCCGGGAGGGGTAACTATGGCTACACCTTC
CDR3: CATRSSGRGNYGYTF

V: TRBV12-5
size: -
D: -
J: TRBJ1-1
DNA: TGTGCTAGTGGTTTCTCTCCAACAGGGATGAACACTGAAGCTTTCTTT
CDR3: CASGFSPTGMNTEAFF

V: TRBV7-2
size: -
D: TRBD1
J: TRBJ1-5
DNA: TGTGCCAGCGGGACAGGAATCAATCAGCCCCAGCATTTT
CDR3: CASGTGINQPQHF

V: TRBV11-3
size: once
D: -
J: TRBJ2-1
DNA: TGTGCCAGCAGCCTACACCGTCTAGATGAGCAGTTCTTC
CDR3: CASSLHRLDEQFF

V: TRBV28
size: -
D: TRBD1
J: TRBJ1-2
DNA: TGTGCCAGCAGTTTAGGAGGGACAGGGGCGGGCGGCTACACCTTC
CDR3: CASSLGGTGAGGYTF

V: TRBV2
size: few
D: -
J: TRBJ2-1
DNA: TGTGCCAGCTCTCGGGGGAATGAGCAGTTCTTC
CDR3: CASSRGNEQFF

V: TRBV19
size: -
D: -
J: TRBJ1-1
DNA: TGTGCCAGTAGCAGTACGAGGGACACTGAAGCTTTCTTT
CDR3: CASSSTRDTEAFF

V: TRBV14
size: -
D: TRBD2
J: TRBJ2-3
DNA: TGTGCCAGCAGCCAGGCGGGGGCAGATACGCAGTATTTT
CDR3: CASSQAGADTQYF

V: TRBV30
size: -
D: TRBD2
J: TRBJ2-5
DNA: TGTGCACATGGGCGGGGGGGCCCGGAGACCCAGTACTTC
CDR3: CAHGRGGPETQYF

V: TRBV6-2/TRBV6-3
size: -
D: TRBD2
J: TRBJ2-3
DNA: TGTGCCAGCAGTTTCCCACTAGCGGGGGATGCAGATACGCAGTATTTT
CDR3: CASSFPLAGDADTQYF

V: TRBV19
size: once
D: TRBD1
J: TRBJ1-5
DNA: TGTGCCAGTAGCACGACAGGGCACCCTGGACAGCCCCAGCATTTT
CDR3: CASSTTGHPGQPQHF

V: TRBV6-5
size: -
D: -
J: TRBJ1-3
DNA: TGTGCCAGCAGTTACACCTTAACAGGGAGAGGAAACACCATATATTTT
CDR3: CASSYTLTGRGNTIYF

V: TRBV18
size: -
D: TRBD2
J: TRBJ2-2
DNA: TGTGCCAGCTCACCTGGGACGACGTCCGGGACTAGTTTTACCACCGGGGAGCTGTTTTTT
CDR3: CASSPGTTSGTSFTTGELFF

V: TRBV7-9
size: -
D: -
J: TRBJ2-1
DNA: TGTGCCAGCAGCTTAGGGGCGAGCTCCTACAATGAGCAGTTCTTC
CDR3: CASSLGASSYNEQFF

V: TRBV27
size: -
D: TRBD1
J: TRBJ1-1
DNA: TGTGCCAGCAGTTCTAGGCAAGACAGGGTTCGGAAAGCTTTCTTT
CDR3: CASSSRQDRVRKAFF

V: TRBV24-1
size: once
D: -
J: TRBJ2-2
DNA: TGTGCCACCAGTGACCCTGCCCGCGGAGACACCGGGGAGCTGTTTTTT
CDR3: CATSDPARGDTGELFF

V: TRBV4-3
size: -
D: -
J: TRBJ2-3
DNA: TGCGCCAGCAGCCAAGGTATCCCCTGGGGCAGCACAGATACGCAGTATTTT
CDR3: CASSQGIPWGSTDTQYF

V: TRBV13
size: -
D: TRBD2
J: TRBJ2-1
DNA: TGTGCCAGCAGCTTGTGGCTAGCGGGAGTCAGGGATGAGCAGTTCTTC
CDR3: CASSLWLAGVRDEQFF

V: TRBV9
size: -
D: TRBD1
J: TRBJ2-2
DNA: TGTGCCAGCAGCGTAGACCCAGGGGGCGGGGAGCTGTTTTTT
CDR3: CASSVDPGGGELFF

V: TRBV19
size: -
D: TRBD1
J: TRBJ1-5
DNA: TGTGCCAGTAGTTTGACAGGGAGCAATCAGCCCCAGCATTTT
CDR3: CASSLTGSNQPQHF

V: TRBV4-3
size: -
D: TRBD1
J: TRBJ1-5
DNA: TGCGCCAGCAGCCAAGAGGGGACAGCTGGTCAGCCCCAGCATTTT
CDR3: CASSQEGTAGQPQHF

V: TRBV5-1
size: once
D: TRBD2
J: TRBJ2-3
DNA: TGCGCCAGCAGCTCCTCTCTAGCGGGAGCCACAGATACGCAGTATTTT
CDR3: CASSSSLAGATDTQYF